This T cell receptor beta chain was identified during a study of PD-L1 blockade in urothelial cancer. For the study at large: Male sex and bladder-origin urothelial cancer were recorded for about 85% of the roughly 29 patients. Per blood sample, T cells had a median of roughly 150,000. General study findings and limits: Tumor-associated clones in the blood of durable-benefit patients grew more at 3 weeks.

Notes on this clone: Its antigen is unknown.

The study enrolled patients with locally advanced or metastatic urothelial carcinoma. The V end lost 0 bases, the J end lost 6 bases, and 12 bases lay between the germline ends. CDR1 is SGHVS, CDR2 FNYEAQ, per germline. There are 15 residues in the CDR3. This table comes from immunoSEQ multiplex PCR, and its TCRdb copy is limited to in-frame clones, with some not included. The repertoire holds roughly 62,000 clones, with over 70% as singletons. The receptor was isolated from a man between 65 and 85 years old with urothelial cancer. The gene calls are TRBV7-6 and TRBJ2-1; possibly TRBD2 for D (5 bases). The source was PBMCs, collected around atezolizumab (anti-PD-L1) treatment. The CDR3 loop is CASSLAQRRTNEQFF. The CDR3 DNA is TGTGCCAGCAGCTTAGCCCAGCGGAGAACCAATGAGCAGTTCTTC.